This TCR beta chain was sequenced for a study of PD-L1 blockade in urothelial cancer (dated by TCRdb to the late 2010s). Notes on the research overall: Every patient began therapy in about 2014 and was given atezolizumab 1,200 mg intravenously every 3 weeks. An exploratory multi-omic analysis was conducted of the somatic, immune and clinical correlates of response to PD-L1 blockade with atezolizumab in urothelial cancer. In the same patients, pretreatment tumors underwent whole exome sequencing and RNA sequencing in addition to TCR sequencing. Blood samples were analyzed at 3 weeks after treatment start (second dose) and at 6 weeks after treatment start. Durable clinical benefit was defined as progression-free survival longer than 6 months, and TCR features were also tested against progression-free and overall survival. Blood samples gave a median of around 130,000 T cells and 80,000 or so unique TCRs, with a median clonality of around 0.08. Pretreatment blood TCR-seq was available for fewer than 30 patients, at least one posttreatment blood collection was obtained for 25 or so patients, and tumor TCR-seq was available for 25 or so patients. Pretreatment tumor samples and matched peripheral blood, collected serially before and after atezolizumab treatment, underwent TCR sequencing. About 85% of the 29 patients were identified as males with urothelial cancer of bladder origin, and a prior smoking history was reported by 18 of 29 patients. Durable clinical benefit was achieved by nine patients but not by the remaining 20. An ECOG performance status of 0 or 1 was recorded for the patients, and 0 to 3 prior chemotherapy regimens had been received by the patients. Broader findings and caveats from the paper: Because the sample size was small (n = 29) and many of the analyses were exploratory, the results are meant to be hypothesis-generating. Among patients with durable benefit, tumor-associated TCR clones showed greater expansion in peripheral blood 3 weeks after treatment started (n = 22, p = 0.022). A pretreatment peripheral blood TCR clonality below the median was linked to improved progression-free and overall survival.

Synthetic TCR analog templates were spiked into each PCR to estimate absolute template abundance from read counts. Using the immunoSEQ assay, TCRbeta CDR3 regions were amplified from genomic DNA with bias-controlled V and J gene primers. Sequencing of rearranged TCRbeta segments was done at approximately 20X coverage. The authors' analysis ran thus. Clustering was used to correct sequencing errors, and CDR3s were annotated against IMGT so that V, D and J genes could be assigned. Out-of-frame and stop-codon sequences were excluded, and only productive TCRbeta rearrangements were used in downstream analyses. To compute clonality, Shannon entropy was normalized by the log of the number of unique productive sequences and then subtracted from one. Clones differing between time points or between blood and tumor were identified using Fisher's exact test with Benjamini-Hochberg correction, with an adjusted p below 0.01 applied as the threshold. TCRdb limited this immuneACCESS table to in-frame rearrangements with V and J called. A share of clones is missing; checked studies link under half to unresolved V genes, and the rest is unexplained. The V and J calls and clone size come from that table; D and trimming were worked out from the DNA. This sample comprises 20,000 to 25,000 clones, about four fifths of them detected only once. Together, the top ten hold roughly 1.5% of the sample.

CDR1 and CDR2 were assigned from the germline V gene as SGHRS and YFSETQ. Unmatched junction bases come to 2, with V trimmed by 4 bases and J by 0 bases. The CDR3 starts with the cysteine, ends with the phenylalanine, and has 16 residues. Just the 48-base CDR3 DNA is kept, in frame starting at base 1. The sample's time point label, in plain terms: peripheral blood 6 weeks after treatment start. A total of roughly 31 patients with locally advanced or metastatic urothelial carcinoma, treated at Memorial Sloan Kettering on a trial protocol, made up the cohort. Peripheral blood mononuclear cells were collected pretreatment and during treatment, with between 1 and 8 total time points per patient. The Qiagen DNeasy Blood extraction kit was used to purify genomic DNA from total PBMCs and tumor samples. PBMCs were collected pretreatment and during treatment, and were isolated and stored as previously described.

Concerning this clone: Its antigen is still unknown. Per-base quality was not reported, and no clone a single base away is much larger than it.

This clonotype was obtained from a man in his 70s with urothelial cancer. The chain is assembled from TRBV5-1 and TRBJ2-3; TRBD2 matches 13 bases in the middle. Sequencing used PBMCs, obtained around atezolizumab (anti-PD-L1) treatment. The CDR3 loop reads CASSKGLAGSTDTQYF. The nucleotide sequence is TGCGCCAGCAGCAAGGGACTAGCGGGAAGCACAGATACGCAGTATTTT.